This T cell receptor (beta chain) is from a study of Ad26.COV2.S vaccination and SARS-CoV-2 variants. Turning to the study itself: Enrollment placed the donor in the COV1001 Ad26.COV2.S trial arm.

This table comes from immunoSEQ multiplex PCR, and its TCRdb copy is limited to in-frame clones, with some not included. The sample holds around 300,000 clones, 85% to 90% seen once. General observations from the study: After vaccination, substantial breadth of spike-specific CD8+ and CD4+ responses was reported.

CDR3 length: 15 amino acids. With V trimmed by 3 bases and J by 8 bases, 10 bases remained unmatched. The germline CDR1 and CDR2 sequences are MNHEY and SVGAGI. Treatment reported: 15 to 20 received Ad26.COV2.S at low or high dose, single or two shots; roughly five received placebo; per-sample allocation not given. Samples analyzed were those drawn on day 63 after the first vaccine or placebo injection. Points on this clone: The target antigen is unknown.

This receptor was identified in a person aged 18-60 years who received the Ad26.COV2.S COVID-19 vaccine or a placebo. Source: peripheral blood, taken in a trial of Ad26.COV2.S vaccine versus placebo. The chain uses TRBV6-5 and TRBJ2-1, with 7 bases matching TRBD2. The CDR3 bases are TGTGCCAGCAGTTATGGGAGGGCCCTTCGTGATGAGCAGTTCTTC. Its protein product is CASSYGRALRDEQFF.